This T cell receptor (beta chain) was identified during a study of T cells in Graves' hyperthyroidism and ophthalmopathy. The source material, RNA transcripts, was used to amplify TCR beta CDR3 regions. During a first-round RT-PCR of the TCR CDR3, the HTBI primer set was used. TCRdb reanalysed the multiplex PCR reads using MiXCR and keeps one entry per CDR3 protein. This sample carries approximately 600,000 distinct CDR3 sequences, 14% to 15% of them seen once, and the ten largest clones take 3.5% to 4.5%. Trimming took 0 bases from V and 5 from J, leaving 13 bases between them. CDR3 length equals 15 residues. Germline CDR1 and CDR2: LGHNA and YNFKEQ. This clonotype occurred many times.

The chain uses TRBV4-2 and TRBJ1-1; weak D call: TRBD1 (6 bases). This receptor was taken from a woman aged 40 to 50 with Graves' ophthalmopathy. The sequencing sample was made of blood. The CDR3 nucleotides read TGTGCCAGCAGCCAAGATGTTGGAGGGGGAACTGAAGCTTTCTTT. Translated, it gives CASSQDVGGGTEAFF.